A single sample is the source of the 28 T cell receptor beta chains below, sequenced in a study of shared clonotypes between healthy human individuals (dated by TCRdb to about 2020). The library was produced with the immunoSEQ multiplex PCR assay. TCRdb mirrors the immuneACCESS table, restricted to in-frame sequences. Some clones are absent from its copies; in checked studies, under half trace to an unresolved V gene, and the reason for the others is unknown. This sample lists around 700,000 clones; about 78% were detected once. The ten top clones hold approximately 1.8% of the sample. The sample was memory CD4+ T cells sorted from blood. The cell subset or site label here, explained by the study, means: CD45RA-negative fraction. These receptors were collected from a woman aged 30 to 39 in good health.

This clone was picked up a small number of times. As DNA, the CDR3 is TGTGCCAGTAGTATCTTCCCGGGTGAAGCTTTCTTT. Its translation: CASSIFPGEAFF. The rearrangement links TRBV19 to TRBJ1-1; D uncertain. The CDR3 is 12 residues long. Deletions cut 3 bases from V and 7 bases from J, with 9 bases between. Germline V lookup: CDR1 LNHDA, CDR2 SQIVND (reference sequence).

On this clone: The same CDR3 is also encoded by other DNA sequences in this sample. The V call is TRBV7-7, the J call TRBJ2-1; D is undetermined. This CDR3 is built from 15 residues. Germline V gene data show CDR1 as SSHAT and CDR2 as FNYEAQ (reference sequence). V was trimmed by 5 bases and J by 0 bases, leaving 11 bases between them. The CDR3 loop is CASSLTGSSYNEQFF. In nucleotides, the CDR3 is TGTGCCAGCAGCCTGACTGGTAGCTCCTACAATGAGCAGTTCTTC.

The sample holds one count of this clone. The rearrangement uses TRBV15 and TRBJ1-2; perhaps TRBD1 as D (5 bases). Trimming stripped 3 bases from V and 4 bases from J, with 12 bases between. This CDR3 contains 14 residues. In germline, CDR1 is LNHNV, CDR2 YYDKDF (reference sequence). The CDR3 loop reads CATSRMGGAYGYTF. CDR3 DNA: TGTGCCACCAGCAGGATGGGAGGGGCCTATGGCTACACCTTC.

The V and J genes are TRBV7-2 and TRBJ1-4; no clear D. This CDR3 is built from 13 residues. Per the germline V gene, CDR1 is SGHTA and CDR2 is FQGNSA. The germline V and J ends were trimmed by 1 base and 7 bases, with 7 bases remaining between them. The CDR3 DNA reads TGTGCCAGCAGCTTAGTCAGAGGTGAAAAACTGTTTTTT. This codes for CASSLVRGEKLFF.

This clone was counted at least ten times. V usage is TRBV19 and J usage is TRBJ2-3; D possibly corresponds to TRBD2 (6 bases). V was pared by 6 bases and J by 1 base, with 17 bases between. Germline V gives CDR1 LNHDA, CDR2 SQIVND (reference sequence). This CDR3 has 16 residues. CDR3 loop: CASSDPGGRRTDTQYF. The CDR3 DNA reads TGTGCCAGTAGCGACCCCGGGGGACGGCGCACAGATACGCAGTATTTT. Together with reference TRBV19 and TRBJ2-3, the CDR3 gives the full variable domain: DGGITQSPKYLFRKEGQNVTLSCEQNLNHDAMYWYRQDPGQGLRLIYYSQIVNDFQKGDIAEGYSVSREKKESFPLTVTSAQKNPTAFYLCASSDPGGRRTDTQYFGPGTRLTVL.

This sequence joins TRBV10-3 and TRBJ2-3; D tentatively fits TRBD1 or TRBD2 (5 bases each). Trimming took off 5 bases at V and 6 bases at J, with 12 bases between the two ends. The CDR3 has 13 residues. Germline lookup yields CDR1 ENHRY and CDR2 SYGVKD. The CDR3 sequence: CAISLERDDTQYF. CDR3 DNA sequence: TGTGCCATCAGTCTCGAACGGGACGATACGCAGTATTTT.

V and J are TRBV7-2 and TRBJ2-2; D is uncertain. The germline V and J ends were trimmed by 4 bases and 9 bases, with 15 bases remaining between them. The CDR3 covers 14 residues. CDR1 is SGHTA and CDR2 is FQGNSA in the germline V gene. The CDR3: CASSSGRQARELFF. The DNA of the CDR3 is TGTGCCAGCAGCTCAGGACGCCAGGCGAGGGAGCTGTTTTTT.

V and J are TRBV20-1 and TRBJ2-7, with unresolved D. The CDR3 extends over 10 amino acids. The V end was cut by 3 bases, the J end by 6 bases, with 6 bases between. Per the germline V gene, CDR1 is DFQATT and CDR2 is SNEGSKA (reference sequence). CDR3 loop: CSARASEQYF. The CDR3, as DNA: TGCAGTGCTAGGGCGTCCGAGCAGTACTTC.

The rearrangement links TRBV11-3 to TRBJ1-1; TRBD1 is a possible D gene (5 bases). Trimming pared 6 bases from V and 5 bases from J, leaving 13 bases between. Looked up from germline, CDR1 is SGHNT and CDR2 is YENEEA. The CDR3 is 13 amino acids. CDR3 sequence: CASSNGEGTEAFF. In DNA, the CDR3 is TGTGCCAGCAGTAATGGGGAGGGGACTGAAGCTTTCTTT.

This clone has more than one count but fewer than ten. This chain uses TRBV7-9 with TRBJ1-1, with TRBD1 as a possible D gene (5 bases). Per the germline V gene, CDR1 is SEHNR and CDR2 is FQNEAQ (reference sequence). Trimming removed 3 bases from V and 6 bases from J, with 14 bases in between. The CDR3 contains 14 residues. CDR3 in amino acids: CASSLYQGGAEAFF. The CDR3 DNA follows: TGTGCCAGCAGCTTGTACCAGGGAGGCGCTGAAGCTTTCTTT.

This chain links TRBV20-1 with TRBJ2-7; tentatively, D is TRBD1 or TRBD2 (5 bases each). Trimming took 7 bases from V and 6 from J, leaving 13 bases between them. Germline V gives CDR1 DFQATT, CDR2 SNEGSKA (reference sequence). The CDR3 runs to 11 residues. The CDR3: CSEQLGAEQYF. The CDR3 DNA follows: TGCAGTGAACAACTAGGGGCCGAGCAGTACTTC.

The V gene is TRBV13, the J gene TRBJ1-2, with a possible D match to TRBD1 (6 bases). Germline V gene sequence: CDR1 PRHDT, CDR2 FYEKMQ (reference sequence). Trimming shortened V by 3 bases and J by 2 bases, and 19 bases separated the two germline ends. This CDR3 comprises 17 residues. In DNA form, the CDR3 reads TGTGCCAGCAGCTTCGGGGGCCCCGACGGATCCAACTATGGCTACACCTTC. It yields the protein CASSFGGPDGSNYGYTF.

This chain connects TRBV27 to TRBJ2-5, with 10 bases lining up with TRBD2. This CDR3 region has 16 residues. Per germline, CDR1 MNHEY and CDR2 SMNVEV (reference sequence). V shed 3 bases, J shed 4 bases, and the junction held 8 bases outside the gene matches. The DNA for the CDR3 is TGTGCCAGCAGTTTCTACCGAGCGGGAGGGCTAGAGACCCAGTACTTC. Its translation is CASSFYRAGGLETQYF.

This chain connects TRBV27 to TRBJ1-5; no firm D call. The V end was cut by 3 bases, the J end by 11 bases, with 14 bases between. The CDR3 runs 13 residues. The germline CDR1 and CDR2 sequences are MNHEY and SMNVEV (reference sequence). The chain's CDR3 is CASSFTEYGAQHF. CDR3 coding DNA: TGTGCCAGCAGTTTTACCGAATACGGGGCCCAGCATTTT.

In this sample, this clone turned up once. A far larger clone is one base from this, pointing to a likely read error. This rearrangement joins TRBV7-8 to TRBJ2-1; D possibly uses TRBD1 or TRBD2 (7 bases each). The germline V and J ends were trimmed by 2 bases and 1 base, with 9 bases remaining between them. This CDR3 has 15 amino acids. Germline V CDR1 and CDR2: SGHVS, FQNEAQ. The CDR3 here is CASSLQGGSYNEQFF. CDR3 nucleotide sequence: TGTGCCAGCAGCTTACAGGGGGGGTCCTACAATGAGCAGTTCTTC.

Here the CDR3 reads CASSPGTSEYNEQFF. CDR3 bases: TGTGCCAGCAGCCCCGGGACTAGCGAATACAATGAGCAGTTCTTC. The J gene is TRBJ2-1, the V gene TRBV7-3; 10 nucleotides line up with TRBD2. From germline, CDR1 is SGHTA and CDR2 FQGTGA. CDR3 length equals 15 residues. V lost 5 bases to trimming and J lost 4 bases; unmatched junction nucleotides: 5.

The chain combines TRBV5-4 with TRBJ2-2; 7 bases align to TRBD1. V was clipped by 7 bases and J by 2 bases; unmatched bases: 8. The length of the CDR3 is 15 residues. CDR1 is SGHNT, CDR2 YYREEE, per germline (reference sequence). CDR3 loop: CASHPGDSNTGELFF. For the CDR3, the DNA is TGTGCCAGCCACCCAGGGGACAGTAACACCGGGGAGCTGTTTTTT. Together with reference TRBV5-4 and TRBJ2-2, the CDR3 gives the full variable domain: ETGVTQSPTHLIKTRGQQVTLRCSSQSGHNTVSWYQQALGQGPQFIFQYYREEENGRGNFPPRFSGLQFPNYSSELNVNALELDDSALYLCASHPGDSNTGELFFGEGSRLTVL.

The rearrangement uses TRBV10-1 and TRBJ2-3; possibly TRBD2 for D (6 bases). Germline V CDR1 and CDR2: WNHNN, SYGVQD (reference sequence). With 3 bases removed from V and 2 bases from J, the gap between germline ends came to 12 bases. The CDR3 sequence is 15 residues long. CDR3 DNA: TGCGCCAGCAGTGACCTTAGCGGCCACACAGATACGCAGTATTTT. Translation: CASSDLSGHTDTQYF.

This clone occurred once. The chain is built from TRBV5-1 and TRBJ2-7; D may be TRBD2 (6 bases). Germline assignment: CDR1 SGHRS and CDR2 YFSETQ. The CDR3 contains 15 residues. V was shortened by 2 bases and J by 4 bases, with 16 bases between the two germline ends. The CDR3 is CASSFSYDRGYEQYF. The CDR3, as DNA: TGCGCCAGCAGCTTTTCATACGACCGGGGGTACGAGCAGTACTTC.

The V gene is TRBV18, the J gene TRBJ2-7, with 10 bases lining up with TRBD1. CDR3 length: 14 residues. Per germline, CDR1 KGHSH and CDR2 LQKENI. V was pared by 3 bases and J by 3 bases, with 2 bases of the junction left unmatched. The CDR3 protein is CASSPDRGNYEQYF. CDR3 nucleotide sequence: TGTGCCAGCTCACCGGACAGGGGGAACTACGAGCAGTACTTC. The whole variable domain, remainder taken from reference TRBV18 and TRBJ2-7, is NAGVMQNPRHLVRRRGQEARLRCSPMKGHSHVYWYRQLPEEGLKFMVYLQKENIIDESGMPKERFSAEFPKEGPSILRIQQVVRGDSAAYFCASSPDRGNYEQYFGPGTRLTVT.

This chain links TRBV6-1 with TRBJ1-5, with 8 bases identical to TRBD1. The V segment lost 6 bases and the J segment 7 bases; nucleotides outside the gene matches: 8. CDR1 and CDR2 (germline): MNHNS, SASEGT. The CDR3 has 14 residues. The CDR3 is CASRLRTGWQPQHF. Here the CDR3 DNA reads TGTGCCAGCAGACTCCGGACAGGGTGGCAGCCCCAGCATTTT.

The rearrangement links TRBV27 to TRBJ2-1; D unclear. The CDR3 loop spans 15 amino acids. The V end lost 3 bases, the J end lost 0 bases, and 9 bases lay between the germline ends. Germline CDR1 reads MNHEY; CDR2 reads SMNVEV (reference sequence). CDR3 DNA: TGTGCCAGCAGTTTTTCTATGAGCTCCTACAATGAGCAGTTCTTC. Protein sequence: CASSFSMSSYNEQFF.

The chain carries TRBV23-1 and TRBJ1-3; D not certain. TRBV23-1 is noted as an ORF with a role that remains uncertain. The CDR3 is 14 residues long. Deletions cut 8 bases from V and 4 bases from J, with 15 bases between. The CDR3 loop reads CASGLGRSGNTIYF. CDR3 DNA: TGCGCCAGCGGTTTGGGCAGATCCGGAAACACCATATATTTT.

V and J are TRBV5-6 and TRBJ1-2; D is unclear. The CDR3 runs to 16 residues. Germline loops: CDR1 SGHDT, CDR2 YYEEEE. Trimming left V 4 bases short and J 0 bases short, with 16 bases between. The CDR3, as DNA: TGTGCCAGCAGCCACGACTTGGGGAGGGCTAACTATGGCTACACCTTC. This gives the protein CASSHDLGRANYGYTF.

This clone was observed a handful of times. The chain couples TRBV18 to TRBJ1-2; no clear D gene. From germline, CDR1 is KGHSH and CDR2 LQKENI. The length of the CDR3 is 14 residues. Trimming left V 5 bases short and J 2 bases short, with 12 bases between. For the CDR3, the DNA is TGTGCCAGCTCAGTTGAGGAGGGAAACTATGGCTACACCTTC. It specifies CASSVEEGNYGYTF.

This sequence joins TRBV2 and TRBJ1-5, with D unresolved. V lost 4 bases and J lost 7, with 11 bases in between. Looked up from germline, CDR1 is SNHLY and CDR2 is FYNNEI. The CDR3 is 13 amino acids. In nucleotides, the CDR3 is TGTGCCAGCAGTGGGTCCGGGGAACAGCCCCAGCATTTT. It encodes CASSGSGEQPQHF.

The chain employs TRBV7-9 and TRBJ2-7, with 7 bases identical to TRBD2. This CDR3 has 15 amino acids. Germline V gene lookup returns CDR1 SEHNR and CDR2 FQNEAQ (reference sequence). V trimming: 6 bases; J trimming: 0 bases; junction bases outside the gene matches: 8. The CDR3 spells CASSPSGISSYEQYF. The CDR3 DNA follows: TGTGCCAGCAGTCCTAGCGGTATCAGCTCCTACGAGCAGTACTTC.

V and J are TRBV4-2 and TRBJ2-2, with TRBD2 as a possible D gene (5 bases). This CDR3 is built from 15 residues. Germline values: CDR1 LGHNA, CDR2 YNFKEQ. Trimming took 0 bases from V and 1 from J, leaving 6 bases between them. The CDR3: CASSQEAGNTGELFF. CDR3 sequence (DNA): TGTGCCAGCAGCCAAGAGGCGGGGAACACCGGGGAGCTGTTTTTT.